This T cell receptor beta chain was sequenced during a study of T cell responses to AZD1222 COVID-19 vaccine. Study at large: Investigators merged groups given second doses at roughly 4 or roughly 12 weeks. Overall study findings and caveats: Nearly half of spike-specific TCRs reportedly target unmutated variant regions. Repertoire samples came only from after the peak T cell response. Donor demographics were predominantly white British with a female majority; clonal diversity may be underestimated.

V was cut by 4 bases and J by 5 bases, with 18 bases left in between. The CDR3 contains 15 residues. Germline V gene lookup returns CDR1 SGHRS and CDR2 YFSETQ. With regard to this clone: Its specificity is unknown.

Profiling relied on immunoSEQ multiplex PCR, and the TCRdb table lists in-frame clones only, not all of them. Among tens of thousands of clones, around nine tenths were seen once, and the ten largest hold 1.5%. The starting material was peripheral blood, obtained on day 0 of AZD1222 vaccination. This clonotype was obtained from an adult in good health. This sequence joins TRBV5-1 and TRBJ1-2; perhaps TRBD1 as D (6 bases). CDR3 sequence: CASSDYGQQSYGYTF. In DNA, the CDR3 is TGCGCCAGCAGCGATTACGGACAGCAATCATATGGCTACACCTTC.